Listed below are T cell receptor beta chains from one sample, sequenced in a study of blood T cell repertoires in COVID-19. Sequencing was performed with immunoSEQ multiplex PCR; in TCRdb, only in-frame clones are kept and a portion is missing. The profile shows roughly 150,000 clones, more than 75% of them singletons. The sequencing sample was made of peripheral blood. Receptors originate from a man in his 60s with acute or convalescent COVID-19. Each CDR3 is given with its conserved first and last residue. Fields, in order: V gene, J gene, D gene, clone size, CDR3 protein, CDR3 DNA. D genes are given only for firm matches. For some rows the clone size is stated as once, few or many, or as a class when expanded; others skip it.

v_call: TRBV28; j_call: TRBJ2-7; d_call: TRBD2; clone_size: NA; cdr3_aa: CASTSGRYEQYF; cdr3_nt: TGTGCCAGCACCAGCGGGAGGTACGAGCAGTACTTC
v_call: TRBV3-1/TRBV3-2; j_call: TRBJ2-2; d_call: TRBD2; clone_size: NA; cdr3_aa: CASSHPGLADTGELFF; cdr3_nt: TGTGCCAGCAGCCATCCGGGACTAGCAGACACCGGGGAGCTGTTTTTT
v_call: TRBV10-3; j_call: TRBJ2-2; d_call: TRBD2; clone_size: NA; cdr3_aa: CAISESRGSGRYNTGELFF; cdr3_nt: TGTGCCATCAGTGAGTCGAGGGGTAGCGGGAGATATAACACCGGGGAGCTGTTTTTT
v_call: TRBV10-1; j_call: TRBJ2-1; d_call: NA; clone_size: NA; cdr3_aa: CASSESGVGVSSYNEQFF; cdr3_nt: TGCGCCAGCAGTGAGTCCGGGGTCGGGGTTAGCTCCTACAATGAGCAGTTCTTC
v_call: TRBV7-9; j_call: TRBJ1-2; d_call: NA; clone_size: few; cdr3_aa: CASSLGELRGYTF; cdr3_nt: TGTGCCAGCAGCTTAGGGGAGCTTCGGGGCTACACCTTC
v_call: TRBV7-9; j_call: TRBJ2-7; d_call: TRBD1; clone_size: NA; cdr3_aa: CASSPLTGTYEQYF; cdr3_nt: TGTGCCAGCAGTCCACTGACAGGGACCTACGAGCAGTACTTC
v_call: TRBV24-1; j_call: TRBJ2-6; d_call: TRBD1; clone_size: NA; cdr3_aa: CATSDGGTGAGNVLTF; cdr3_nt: TGTGCCACCAGTGATGGTGGGACAGGGGCTGGCAACGTCCTGACTTTC
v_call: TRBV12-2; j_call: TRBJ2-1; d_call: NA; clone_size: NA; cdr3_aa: CASRSGVPGQGNLQFF; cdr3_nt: TGTGCAAGTCGCTCCGGCGTCCCGGGACAGGGGAATTTGCAGTTCTTC
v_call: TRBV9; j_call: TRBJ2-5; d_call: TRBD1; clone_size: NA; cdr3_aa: CASSRSGGRETQYF; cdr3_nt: TGTGCCAGCAGCAGATCAGGGGGCAGGGAGACCCAGTACTTC
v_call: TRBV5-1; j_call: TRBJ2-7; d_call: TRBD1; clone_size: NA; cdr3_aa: CASRLGGQGTEQYF; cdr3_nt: TGCGCCAGCCGCTTAGGGGGACAGGGGACCGAGCAGTACTTC
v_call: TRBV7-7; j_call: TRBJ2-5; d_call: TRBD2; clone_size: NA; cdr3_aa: CASSSRLAGVAETQYF; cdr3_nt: TGTGCCAGCAGTTCCAGACTAGCGGGGGTCGCTGAGACCCAGTACTTC
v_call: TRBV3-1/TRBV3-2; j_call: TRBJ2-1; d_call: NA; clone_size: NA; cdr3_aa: CASSQDSVNEQFF; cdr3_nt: TGTGCCAGCAGCCAAGACTCGGTCAATGAGCAGTTCTTC
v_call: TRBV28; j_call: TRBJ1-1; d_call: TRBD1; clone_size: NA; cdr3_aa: CASSTVGQGPTEAFF; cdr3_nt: TGTGCCAGCAGTACCGTAGGACAGGGCCCCACTGAAGCTTTCTTT
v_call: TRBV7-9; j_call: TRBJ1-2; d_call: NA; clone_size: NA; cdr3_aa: CASSPEGGRSSGYTF; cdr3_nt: TGTGCCAGCAGCCCCGAGGGGGGGCGAAGCAGCGGCTACACCTTC
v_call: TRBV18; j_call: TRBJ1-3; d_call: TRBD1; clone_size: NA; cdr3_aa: CASSPGTGNGNTIYF; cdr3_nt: TGTGCCAGCTCACCAGGGACAGGGAACGGAAACACCATATATTTT
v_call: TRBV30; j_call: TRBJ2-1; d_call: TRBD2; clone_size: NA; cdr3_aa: CAWSAAGTSGSYNEQFF; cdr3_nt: TGTGCCTGGAGTGCTGCCGGGACTAGCGGCTCCTACAATGAGCAGTTCTTC
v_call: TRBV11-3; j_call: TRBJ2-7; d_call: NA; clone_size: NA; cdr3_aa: CASSLSGVYEQYF; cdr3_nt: TGTGCCAGCAGCTTATCAGGGGTCTACGAGCAGTACTTC
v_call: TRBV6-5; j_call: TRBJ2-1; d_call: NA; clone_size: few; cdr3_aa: CASSSGPEQFF; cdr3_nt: TGTGCCAGCAGTTCAGGTCCAGAGCAGTTCTTC
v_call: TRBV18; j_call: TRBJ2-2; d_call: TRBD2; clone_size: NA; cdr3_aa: CASSPRTSGTFGELFF; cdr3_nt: TGTGCCAGCTCACCTAGGACTAGCGGGACATTCGGGGAGCTGTTTTTT
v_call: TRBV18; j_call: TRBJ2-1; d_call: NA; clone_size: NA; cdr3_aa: CASSPLVGGEQFF; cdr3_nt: TGTGCCAGCTCACCACTGGTGGGGGGTGAGCAGTTCTTC
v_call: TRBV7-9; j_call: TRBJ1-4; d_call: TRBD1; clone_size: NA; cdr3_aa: CASSPTITGVREKLFF; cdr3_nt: TGTGCCAGCAGCCCCACTATAACAGGGGTGCGAGAAAAACTGTTTTTT
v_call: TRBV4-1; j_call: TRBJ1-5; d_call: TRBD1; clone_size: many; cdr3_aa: CASSQQIGTGGIQPQHF; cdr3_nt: TGCGCCAGCAGCCAACAAATCGGGACAGGGGGTATTCAGCCCCAGCATTTT
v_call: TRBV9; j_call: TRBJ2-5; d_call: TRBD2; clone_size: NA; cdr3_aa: CASSVSQREGTQETQYF; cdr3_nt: TGTGCCAGCAGCGTATCTCAGCGGGAGGGAACTCAAGAGACCCAGTACTTC
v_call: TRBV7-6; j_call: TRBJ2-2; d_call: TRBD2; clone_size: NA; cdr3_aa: CASSLDSAGGPRTGELFF; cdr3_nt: TGTGCCAGCAGCTTAGACTCAGCGGGAGGGCCGCGGACCGGGGAGCTGTTTTTT
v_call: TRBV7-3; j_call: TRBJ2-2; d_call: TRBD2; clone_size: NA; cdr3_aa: CASSLMVTSGGTGELFF; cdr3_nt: TGTGCCAGCAGCTTAATGGTGACTAGCGGGGGGACCGGGGAGCTGTTTTTT
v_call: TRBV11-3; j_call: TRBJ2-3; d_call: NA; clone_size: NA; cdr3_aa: CASSSTGRHTYGTDTQYF; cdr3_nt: TGTGCCAGCAGCTCGACAGGGAGGCACACATACGGCACAGATACGCAGTATTTT
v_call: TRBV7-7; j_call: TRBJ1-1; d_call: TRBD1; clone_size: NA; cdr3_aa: CASSRDRNTEAFF; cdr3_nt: TGTGCTAGCAGTCGGGACAGGAACACTGAAGCTTTCTTT
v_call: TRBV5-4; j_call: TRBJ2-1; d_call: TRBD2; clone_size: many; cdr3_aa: CASRAGGGNEQFF; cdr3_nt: TGTGCCAGCCGGGCGGGAGGAGGGAATGAGCAGTTCTTC
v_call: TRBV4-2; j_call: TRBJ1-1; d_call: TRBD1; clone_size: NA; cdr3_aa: CASSPAQGQGTEAFF; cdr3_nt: TGTGCCAGCAGCCCAGCACAGGGGCAGGGCACTGAAGCTTTCTTT
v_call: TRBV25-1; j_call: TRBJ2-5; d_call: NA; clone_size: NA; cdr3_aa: CASSEWTDQETQYF; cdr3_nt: TGTGCCAGCAGTGAATGGACAGACCAAGAGACCCAGTACTTC
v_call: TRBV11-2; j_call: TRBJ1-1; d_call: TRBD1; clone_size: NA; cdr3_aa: CASSLMTGLNTEAFF; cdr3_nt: TGTGCCAGCAGCTTAATGACAGGGTTGAACACTGAAGCTTTCTTT
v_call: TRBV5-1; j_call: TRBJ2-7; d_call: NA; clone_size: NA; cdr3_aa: CASSLSDGSNEQYF; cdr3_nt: TGCGCCAGCAGCTTGTCCGACGGGAGTAACGAGCAGTACTTC
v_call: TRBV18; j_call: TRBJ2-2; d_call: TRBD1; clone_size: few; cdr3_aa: CASSPRAGTGTGELFF; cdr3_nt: TGTGCCAGCTCACCACGAGCTGGGACAGGGACCGGGGAGCTGTTTTTT
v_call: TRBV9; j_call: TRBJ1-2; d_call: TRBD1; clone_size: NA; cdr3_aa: CASSAHHPGGQGAMNGYTF; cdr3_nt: TGTGCCAGCAGCGCACACCACCCCGGAGGACAGGGGGCAATGAATGGCTACACCTTC
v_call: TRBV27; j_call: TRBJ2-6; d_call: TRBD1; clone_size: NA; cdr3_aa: CASRRTGFNSGANVLTF; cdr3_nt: TGTGCCAGCAGGAGGACAGGGTTTAACTCTGGGGCCAACGTCCTGACTTTC
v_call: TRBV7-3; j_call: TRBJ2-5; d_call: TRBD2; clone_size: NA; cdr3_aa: CASSPGLAGGWGETQYF; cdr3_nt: TGTGCCAGCAGCCCCGGACTAGCGGGAGGATGGGGAGAGACCCAGTACTTC
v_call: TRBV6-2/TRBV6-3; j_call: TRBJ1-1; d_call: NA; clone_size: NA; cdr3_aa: CASSPVGATEAFF; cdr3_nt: TGTGCCAGCAGTCCCGTAGGGGCCACTGAAGCTTTCTTT